The entry that follows covers one TCR beta chain sequence. This specimen belongs to a study of control samples from healthy donors and cancer patients. The repertoire was sequenced with immunoSEQ multiplex PCR; TCRdb's copy has only in-frame clones and lacks some. The table records about 130,000 clones, approximately 95% of them present only once. Germline loops: CDR1 SEHNR, CDR2 FQNEAQ (reference sequence). With 1 base removed from V and 5 bases from J, the gap between germline ends came to 9 bases. The CDR3 is 13 residues long. Source material: blood. The TCR comes from a man aged 25-45 years in good health. The chain carries TRBV7-9 and TRBJ2-7; tentative D call: TRBD2 (5 bases). CDR3 DNA: TGTGCCAGCAGCTTAGGGAGGTCCAACGAGCAGTACTTC. It is translated as CASSLGRSNEQYF.